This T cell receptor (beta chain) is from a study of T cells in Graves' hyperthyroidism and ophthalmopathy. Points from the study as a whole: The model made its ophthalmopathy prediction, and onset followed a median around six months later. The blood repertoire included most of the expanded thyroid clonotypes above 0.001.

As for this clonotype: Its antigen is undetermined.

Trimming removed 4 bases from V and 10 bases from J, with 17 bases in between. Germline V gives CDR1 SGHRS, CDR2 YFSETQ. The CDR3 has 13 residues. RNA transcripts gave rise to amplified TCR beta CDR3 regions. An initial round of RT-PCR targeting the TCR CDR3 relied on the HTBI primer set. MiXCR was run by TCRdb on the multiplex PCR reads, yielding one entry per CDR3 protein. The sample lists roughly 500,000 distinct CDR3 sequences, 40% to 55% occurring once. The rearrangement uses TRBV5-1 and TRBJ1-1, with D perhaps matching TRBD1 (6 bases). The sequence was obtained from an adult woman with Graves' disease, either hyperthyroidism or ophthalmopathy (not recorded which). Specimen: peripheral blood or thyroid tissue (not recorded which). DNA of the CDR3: TGCGCCAGCAGCGCACGGGACACTCTCAGAGCTTTCTTT. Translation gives CASSARDTLRAFF.